The subject of this entry is one TCR beta chain. Its specificity is not known. These data originate in a study of T cells after yellow fever vaccination. Findings and limits, study-wide: Post-booster reappearance was seen for most primary-vaccination clones (nearly 97% CD4, 88% CD8). Clonotypes appearing in both CD4 and CD8 compartments existed, and their share was small. Weaker overall was a secondary response that nonetheless peaked faster, on day 5 versus 15.

Researchers made TCR cDNA using 5'RACE template switching, and this step added a universal primer site and UMIs. TCRdb reprocessed the 5' RACE reads with MiXCR, giving one entry per CDR3 protein. The sample yields 150,000 or so distinct CDR3 sequences, approximately 6.6% seen once. The CDR3 length is 14 residues. With 6 bases removed from V and 6 bases from J, the gap between germline ends came to 18 bases. Per germline, CDR1 DFQATT and CDR2 SNEGSKA (reference sequence). This chain links TRBV20-1 with TRBJ2-1; D unresolved. The material was CD4+ T cells sorted from PBMCs, obtained 10 days after the yellow fever booster vaccination. The receptor comes from a man between 25 and 39 years old who received the YFV17D yellow fever vaccine. CDR3 sequence: CSAPLLAGGNEQFF. As DNA, the CDR3 is TGCAGTGCCCCACTGTTAGCTGGCGGCAATGAGCAGTTCTTC.